This T cell receptor beta chain originates from a study of T cell changes during pregnancy in multiple sclerosis. The data were produced by immunoSEQ multiplex PCR, yet TCRdb's version contains in-frame clones alone and is incomplete. The sample comprises around 42,000 clones, 75% to 95% of which are singletons, and under 2.5% rests with the top ten. Trimming removed 0 bases from V and 0 bases from J; junction bases left unmatched: 3. CDR1 is SGDLS and CDR2 is YYNGEE in the germline V gene. This CDR3 comprises 16 residues. This sequence joins TRBV9 and TRBJ1-3; 7 positions match TRBD1. The sample here was CD4+ T cells from peripheral blood mononuclear cells, taken after pregnancy. The receptor's source is a female donor in good health, enrolled as a control in a pregnancy study. The CDR3 bases are TGTGCCAGCAGCGTAGAGGGGGCAGCCTCTGGAAACACCATATATTTT. It is translated as CASSVEGAASGNTIYF.